This entry lists 13 T cell receptor beta chains sequenced from one sample in a study of OX40 agonist ivuxolimab in advanced cancers. The protocol was immunoSEQ multiplex PCR, while the TCRdb copy is restricted to in-frame clones and leaves out a portion. The repertoire holds 90,000 or so clones, with roughly nine tenths as singletons. The sample consisted of CD4+ or CD8+ T cells sorted from blood, taken in a trial of the OX40 agonist ivuxolimab. These receptor sequences come from an adult with an advanced solid tumor such as melanoma, head and neck, liver or kidney cancer.

V usage is TRBV18 and J usage is TRBJ1-1; D possibly corresponds to TRBD1 (6 bases). The ends were cut back, 6 bases at V and 1 base at J, with 12 bases in the middle. Germline V CDR1 and CDR2: KGHSH, LQKENI. This CDR3 is 14 amino acids long. The CDR3: CASSSSRGNTEAFF. DNA for the CDR3: TGTGCCAGCTCTTCCTCCAGGGGGAACACTGAAGCTTTCTTT.

The V and J genes are TRBV7-9 and TRBJ2-1; weak D call: TRBD1 (5 bases). Germline-derived CDR1 and CDR2 are SEHNR and FQNEAQ (reference sequence). CDR3 size: 18 residues. V lost 3 bases, J lost 2 bases, and 20 bases lay in between. The CDR3 sequence: CASSFPVAGYLAYNEQFF. In DNA form, the CDR3 reads TGTGCCAGCAGCTTCCCGGTGGCAGGGTACCTAGCCTACAATGAGCAGTTCTTC.

The chain carries TRBV23-1 and TRBJ2-6, with D perhaps matching TRBD2 (5 bases). TRBV23-1 is filed as an ORF, its function uncertain. Trimming stripped 0 bases from V and 1 base from J, with 13 bases between. This CDR3 has 18 residues. The CDR3 nucleotides read TGCGCCAGCAGTCAATCGGGAGCAGCAAAATCTGGGGCCAACGTCCTGACTTTC. It codes for CASSQSGAAKSGANVLTF.

The CDR3 sequence is CASLTLTETQYF. The CDR3 DNA is TGTGCCAGCCTGACACTAACGGAGACCCAGTACTTC. This chain links TRBV2 with TRBJ2-5; D not resolved. The CDR3 covers 12 residues. Looked up from germline, CDR1 is SNHLY and CDR2 is FYNNEI. The V end lost 8 bases, the J end lost 5 bases, and 12 bases lay between the germline ends.

This chain links TRBV9 with TRBJ2-1; 8 positions match TRBD2. Looked up from germline, CDR1 is SGDLS and CDR2 is YYNGEE. J lost 0 bases, V lost 2 bases, and 1 base had no gene match. CDR3 size: 15 residues. The CDR3 reads CASSVSGTSYNEQFF. CDR3 DNA sequence: TGTGCCAGCAGCGTTAGCGGGACCTCCTACAATGAGCAGTTCTTC.

This chain uses TRBV6-1 with TRBJ2-5; D gene unclear. V gave up 5 bases and J gave up 5 bases, with 6 bases separating them. The CDR3 has 11 amino acids. Germline V gives CDR1 MNHNS, CDR2 SASEGT. The CDR3 nucleotides read TGTGCCAGCAGTTACCCGGAGACCCAGTACTTC. The encoded protein is CASSYPETQYF.

The chain combines TRBV27 with TRBJ2-7, with 8 bases aligning to TRBD1. CDR3 length: 15 residues. The V segment lost 6 bases and the J segment 2 bases; nucleotides outside the gene matches: 9. Germline V gene lookup returns CDR1 MNHEY and CDR2 SMNVEV (reference sequence). CDR3 sequence (DNA): TGTGCCAGCAGGACATCGGACAGGGAACCCTACGAGCAGTACTTC. It specifies CASRTSDREPYEQYF.

V is TRBV27 and J is TRBJ2-7; 7 bases map to TRBD2. The CDR3 is made up of 14 amino acids. Germline trimming cut 3 bases from V and 3 bases from J; bases unmatched to any gene: 5. The V gene's germline CDR1 is MNHEY and CDR2 SMNVEV (reference sequence). CDR3 DNA: TGTGCCAGCAGTTTGGGGGGGGTAAGCTACGAGCAGTACTTC. It yields the protein CASSLGGVSYEQYF.

Worth noting for this clone: Other DNA sequences in the same sample also yield this CDR3. The chain recombines TRBV28 with TRBJ1-1; tentative D call: TRBD1 (6 bases). V gave up 5 bases and J gave up 4 bases, with 20 bases separating them. The length of the CDR3 is 16 residues. Germline CDR1 reads MDHEN; CDR2 reads SYDVKM. The CDR3 here is CASSRRPRGSFTEAFF. In DNA, the CDR3 is TGTGCCAGCAGTCGACGGCCCAGGGGAAGCTTCACTGAAGCTTTCTTT.

DNA for the CDR3: TGTGCCAGCGTCGACAGTCCAGATGAAAAACTGTTTTTT. Encoded protein: CASVDSPDEKLFF. This sequence joins TRBV11-2 and TRBJ1-4; D might be TRBD1 (5 bases). V was clipped by 8 bases and J by 6 bases, with 13 bases between them. Germline assignment: CDR1 SGHAT and CDR2 FQNNGV. This CDR3 region has 13 residues. Supplemented by reference TRBV11-2 and TRBJ1-4, the full variable domain reads EAGVAQSPRYKIIEKRQSVAFWCNPISGHATLYWYQQILGQGPKLLIQFQNNGVVDDSQLPKDRFSAERLKGVDSTLKIQPAKLEDSAVYLCASVDSPDEKLFFGSGTQLSVL.

The chain recombines TRBV6-5 with TRBJ2-7, with D tentatively TRBD2 (6 bases). This CDR3 region has 15 residues. Trimming cost V 2 bases and J 4 bases, with 15 bases left between them. Germline V lookup: CDR1 MNHEY, CDR2 SVGAGI. CDR3 DNA sequence: TGTGCCAGCAGTTACACCCGCGGGACTTATTACGAGCAGTACTTC. It is translated as CASSYTRGTYYEQYF.

The CDR3 DNA reads TGTGCCAGCAGCTTGGGGGGTCAAGAGACCCAGTACTTC. Amino acid sequence: CASSLGGQETQYF. The rearrangement uses TRBV5-6 and TRBJ2-5; D is ambiguous. The CDR3 contains 13 residues. V lost 0 bases to trimming and J lost 2 bases, with 5 bases between them. The germline V gene has CDR1 SGHDT and CDR2 YYEEEE.

With respect to this clone: Other DNA variants within this sample encode the same CDR3. The chain links TRBV6-5 to TRBJ1-2; D ambiguous. The CDR3 loop spans 14 amino acids. Germline CDR1 MNHEY, CDR2 SVGAGI. Trimming cost V 8 bases and J 4 bases, with 17 bases left between them. The CDR3 DNA is TGTGCCAGCGGTATCGGGCCGGTGAGCTATGGCTACACCTTC. The encoded protein is CASGIGPVSYGYTF.